This T cell receptor beta chain is from a study of early T cells in non-severe SARS-CoV-2 infection. About the study: Sequencing used unsorted whole-blood bulk RNA, so chains lack pairing.

Study-wide findings and caveats: Matching with VDJdb favored anti-spike CD8 responses (missing private and CD4 specificities).

Turning to this clonotype: The antigen remains undetermined.

V was pared by 2 bases and J by 4 bases, with 10 bases between. CDR1 SGHNT and CDR2 YYREEE come from the germline V gene (reference sequence). This CDR3 is 13 amino acids long. Individual cDNA molecules each received unique molecular identifiers attached to them. TCRdb called the 5' RACE reads again in MiXCR, with one record for every CDR3 protein. The sample consists of 50,000 or so distinct CDR3 sequences, just under 15% of them appearing once. The input for sequencing was whole blood, taken at baseline. This TCR derives from an adult who was a healthcare worker with PCR-confirmed SARS-CoV-2 infection or an uninfected control (not recorded which). The chain uses TRBV5-4 and TRBJ2-7, with no clear D. The CDR3: CASSLEREYEQYF. The CDR3 region has the DNA TGTGCCAGCAGCTTAGAAAGAGAATACGAGCAGTACTTC.